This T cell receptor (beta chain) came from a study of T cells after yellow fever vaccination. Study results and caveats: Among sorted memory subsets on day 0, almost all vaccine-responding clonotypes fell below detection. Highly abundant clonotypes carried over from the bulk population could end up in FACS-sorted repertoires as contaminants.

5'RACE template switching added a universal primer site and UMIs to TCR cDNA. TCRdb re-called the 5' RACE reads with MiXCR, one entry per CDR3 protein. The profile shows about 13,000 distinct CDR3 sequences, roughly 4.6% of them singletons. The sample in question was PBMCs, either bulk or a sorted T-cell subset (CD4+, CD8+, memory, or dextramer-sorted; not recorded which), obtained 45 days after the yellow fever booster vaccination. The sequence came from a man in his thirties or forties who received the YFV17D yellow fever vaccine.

CDR3 protein: CASSLVAGAYNEQFF. The CDR3 nucleotides are TGCGCCAGCAGCTTGGTAGCGGGAGCTTACAATGAGCAGTTCTTC. The chain links TRBV5-1 to TRBJ2-1; TRBD2 matches at 9 bases. The CDR3 runs to 15 residues. The V gene's germline CDR1 is SGHRS and CDR2 YFSETQ. After removal of 0 bases from V and 4 bases from J, the junction contained 2 bases not matched to a gene.